Shown below are 15 T cell receptor beta chains from a single sample sequenced in a study of blood T cell repertoires in COVID-19. The data were produced by immunoSEQ multiplex PCR, yet TCRdb's version contains in-frame clones alone and is incomplete. The sample lists 200,000 to 250,000 clones, about 84% occurring once. Sequencing used PBMCs or T cells enriched from blood (not recorded which). The receptors stem from a woman aged 50 to 65 who had recovered from COVID-19.

This chain connects TRBV29-1 to TRBJ1-2, with TRBD1 as a possible D gene (5 bases). The germline CDR1 and CDR2 sequences are SQVTM and ANQGSEA. The CDR3 extends over 12 amino acids. V shed 5 bases and J shed 4 bases, with 11 bases lying between them. Here the CDR3 reads CSVSREGYGYTF. Written as DNA, the CDR3 is TGCAGCGTTTCCAGGGAAGGCTATGGCTACACCTTC.

The rearrangement links TRBV29-1 to TRBJ1-1; D remains unclear. V was pared by 7 bases and J by 3 bases, with 12 bases between. There are 12 residues in the CDR3. The germline CDR1 and CDR2 sequences are SQVTM and ANQGSEA. Here the CDR3 DNA reads TGCAGCGGAGAAAGTGGAGACACTGAAGCTTTCTTT. It is translated as CSGESGDTEAFF.

The gene calls are TRBV5-4 and TRBJ2-3, with TRBD2 matching over 9 bases. J lost 5 bases, V lost 0 bases, and 1 base had no gene match. Germline V gene data show CDR1 as SGHNT and CDR2 as YYREEE (reference sequence). CDR3 length: 14 amino acids. Here the CDR3 DNA reads TGTGCCAGCAGCTTGGGTAGCGGGGGAGATACGCAGTATTTT. This gives the protein CASSLGSGGDTQYF.

V and J are TRBV3-1 (or the pseudogene TRBV3-2) and TRBJ1-3; D is ambiguous. Germline V gene sequence: CDR1 LGHDT, CDR2 YNNKEL (reference sequence). The CDR3 covers 12 residues. Deletions cut 4 bases from V and 9 bases from J, with 10 bases between. CDR3 coding DNA: TGTGCCAGCAGCCCGGGTGGCGTCACCATATATTTT. Protein sequence: CASSPGGVTIYF.

The chain is built from TRBV25-1 and TRBJ1-4, with D possibly matching TRBD1 (6 bases). This CDR3 has 14 amino acids. Germline CDR1 reads MGHDK; CDR2 reads SYGVNS. The V end lost 5 bases, the J end lost 8 bases, and 15 bases lay between the germline ends. The CDR3: CASSRPGDEEKLFF. DNA of the CDR3: TGTGCCAGCAGTAGGCCAGGGGATGAAGAAAAACTGTTTTTT.

The V and J genes are TRBV7-9 and TRBJ2-5; 8 bases map to TRBD2. The CDR3 has 14 amino acids. Germline V lookup: CDR1 SEHNR, CDR2 FQNEAQ (reference sequence). Losses at the gene ends were 5 bases for V and 5 bases for J; bases not matched to a gene: 7. The CDR3 here is CASSVGLAEETQYF. As DNA, the CDR3 is TGTGCCAGCAGCGTTGGACTAGCCGAGGAGACCCAGTACTTC. Combining the CDR3 with reference TRBV7-9 and TRBJ2-5 gives the whole variable domain DTGVSQNPRHKITKRGQNVTFRCDPISEHNRLYWYRQTLGQGPEFLTYFQNEAQLEKSRLLSDRFSAERPKGSFSTLEIQRTEQGDSAMYLCASSVGLAEETQYFGPGTRLLVL.

The chain has TRBV4-3 and TRBJ1-3; D not certain. The CDR3 is made up of 15 amino acids. The V and J ends lost 1 base and 2 bases respectively, with 9 bases between them. The germline V gene has CDR1 LGHNA and CDR2 YSLEER. The CDR3, as DNA: TGCGCCAGCAGCCAAGGGCACGGAGCTGGAAACACCATATATTTT. This gives the protein CASSQGHGAGNTIYF.

V gene TRBV3-1 (or the pseudogene TRBV3-2) combines with J gene TRBJ1-3, with D uncertain. This CDR3 has 16 amino acids. Germline values: CDR1 LGHDT, CDR2 YNNKEL (reference sequence). With 1 base removed from V and 4 bases from J, the gap between germline ends came to 14 bases. The CDR3 loop reads CASSQGTGTFGNTIYF. In DNA form, the CDR3 reads TGTGCCAGCAGCCAAGGGACGGGAACCTTCGGAAACACCATATATTTT.

This clone was picked up a small number of times. The V call is TRBV2, the J call TRBJ1-2; the D gene is possibly TRBD1 (6 bases). Germline lookup yields CDR1 SNHLY and CDR2 FYNNEI. The CDR3 is made up of 14 amino acids. The V and J ends lost 8 bases and 2 bases respectively, with 15 bases between them. DNA of the CDR3: TGTGCCAGCTCCCAGTCACAGGGCAACTATGGCTACACCTTC. Protein product: CASSQSQGNYGYTF.

The chain joins TRBV2 to TRBJ1-6; 10 bases fit TRBD1. This CDR3 region has 15 residues. In germline, CDR1 is SNHLY, CDR2 FYNNEI. Trimming cost V 3 bases and J 5 bases; bases outside gene matches: 1. CDR3 in amino acids: CASSETGGNNSPLHF. The CDR3 DNA sequence: TGTGCCAGCAGTGAGACAGGGGGCAATAATTCACCCCTCCACTTT.

The gene calls are TRBV5-4 and TRBJ1-1, with D possibly TRBD1 on 5 matching bases. V dropped 4 bases and J dropped 5 bases, with 15 bases sitting between them. This CDR3 comprises 14 residues. CDR1 SGHNT and CDR2 YYREEE come from the germline V gene (reference sequence). As DNA, the CDR3 is TGTGCCAGCAGCCTCTACTTGGGGCTAACTGAAGCTTTCTTT. Encoded protein: CASSLYLGLTEAFF.

The rearrangement joins TRBV7-8 to TRBJ2-1; D not resolved. The CDR3 loop spans 11 amino acids. V shed 5 bases and J shed 4 bases, with 3 bases lying between them. The germline CDR1 and CDR2 sequences are SGHVS and FQNEAQ. CDR3 sequence reads: CASSPYNEQFF. CDR3 in DNA: TGTGCCAGCAGCCCGTACAATGAGCAGTTCTTC.

The DNA of the CDR3 is TGCAGCGTTGAGTTTGGACAGGGGACCTACGAGCAGTACTTC. Translated: CSVEFGQGTYEQYF. This rearrangement joins TRBV29-1 to TRBJ2-7; 9 nucleotides match TRBD1. The germline V gene encodes CDR1 SQVTM and CDR2 ANQGSEA. V was pared by 3 bases and J by 2 bases, with 5 bases of the junction left unmatched. CDR3 length equals 14 residues.

This clone was seen more than once but under ten times. This chain connects TRBV19 to TRBJ1-2; TRBD1 is a possible D gene (5 bases). Deletions cut 5 bases from V and 7 bases from J, with 17 bases between. Germline-derived CDR1 and CDR2 are LNHDA and SQIVND (reference sequence). The CDR3 covers 14 residues. The CDR3 DNA sequence: TGTGCCAGTAGTGCCCAGGGAACCTTGGGTGGCTACACCTTC. Its protein product is CASSAQGTLGGYTF.

The chain has TRBV9 and TRBJ2-1, with 11 bases fitting TRBD2. Germline CDR1 is SGDLS and CDR2 is YYNGEE. The CDR3 extends over 14 amino acids. The V segment lost 2 bases and the J segment 9 bases; nucleotides outside the gene matches: 4. CDR3 amino acids: CASSVPSGGTEQFF. The CDR3 DNA is TGTGCCAGCAGCGTGCCTAGCGGGGGGACTGAGCAGTTCTTC.